The 10 T cell receptor beta chains below were found in one sample sequenced in a study of T cells after yellow fever vaccination. One entry per CDR3 protein results from TCRdb running MiXCR on the 5' RACE reads. The data contain 300,000 to 400,000 distinct CDR3 sequences, roughly 8.7% of them singletons. The sequencing here drew on PBMCs, taken on the day of the first yellow fever vaccination. The receptor source for this set is a man aged 18 to 30 who received the YFV17D yellow fever vaccine.

This clonotype was seen a handful of times. The chain has TRBV20-1 and TRBJ2-3; 11 bases are shared with TRBD2. Germline CDR1 and CDR2: DFQATT and SNEGSKA (reference sequence). There are 15 residues in the CDR3. Unmatched junction bases numbered 3, after V lost 3 bases and J lost 1 base. CDR3 in DNA: TGCAGTGCTAGCCTAGCGGGGGGTGGCACAGATACGCAGTATTTT. Its translation: CSASLAGGGTDTQYF.

This clonotype was picked up a small number of times. This chain joins TRBV7-9 and TRBJ1-2, with no clear D. V was cut by 1 base and J by 7 bases, with 16 bases left in between. The CDR3 runs 15 residues. Germline loops: CDR1 SEHNR, CDR2 FQNEAQ (reference sequence). This CDR3 is CASSLDLLSTFGYTF. The DNA of the CDR3 is TGTGCCAGCAGCTTAGACTTATTAAGTACCTTTGGCTACACCTTC.

This clonotype was observed a few times. V is TRBV7-2 and J is TRBJ1-6; D possibly corresponds to TRBD1 (6 bases). V shed 5 bases and J shed 10 bases, with 18 bases lying between them. The CDR3 length is 15 residues. From germline, CDR1 is SGHTA and CDR2 FQGNSA. The CDR3 reads CASSRQGGVGSPLHF. The CDR3 region has the DNA TGTGCCAGCAGCCGTCAAGGGGGTGTAGGGTCACCCCTCCACTTT.

The V call is TRBV12-3 or TRBV12-4, the J call TRBJ2-3; D perhaps matches TRBD2 (5 bases). V was clipped by 2 bases and J by 0 bases, with 9 bases between them. The CDR3 length is 15 residues. The CDR3 nucleotides read TGTGCCAGCAGTTTAACGGGGTGGAGCACAGATACGCAGTATTTT. This codes for CASSLTGWSTDTQYF.

This clonotype was seen only a few times. The rearrangement uses TRBV4-1 and TRBJ1-5; no clear D gene. This CDR3 contains 14 residues. Germline CDR1 is MGHRA and CDR2 is YSYEKL. Deletions cut 1 base from V and 5 bases from J, with 9 bases between. The CDR3 reads CASSQAGGYQPQHF. The CDR3 nucleotides read TGCGCCAGCAGCCAAGCTGGCGGGTATCAGCCCCAGCATTTT.

The chain recombines TRBV28 with TRBJ1-2; D might be TRBD1 (5 bases). V gave up 5 bases and J gave up 2 bases, with 9 bases separating them. In germline, CDR1 is MDHEN, CDR2 SYDVKM. The CDR3 consists of 13 residues. The CDR3 protein is CASSMGRNYGYTF. Written as DNA, the CDR3 is TGTGCCAGCAGTATGGGACGGAACTATGGCTACACCTTC.

This clonotype has a handful of counts. The V gene is TRBV7-2, the J gene TRBJ1-4; D is ambiguous. This CDR3 spans 15 amino acids. Germline V gene lookup returns CDR1 SGHTA and CDR2 FQGNSA. Deletions cut 4 bases from V and 2 bases from J, with 11 bases between. The CDR3 nucleotides are TGTGCCAGCAGCTCCCGGGTATCCACTAATGAAAAACTGTTTTTT. Its translation is CASSSRVSTNEKLFF.

The rearrangement uses TRBV5-1 and TRBJ2-1; 8 bases are shared with TRBD2. Germline loops: CDR1 SGHRS, CDR2 YFSETQ. V gave up 4 bases and J gave up 8 bases; unmatched junction bases: 11. The CDR3 loop spans 15 amino acids. The CDR3 spells CASSPGGATVYEQFF. As DNA, the CDR3 is TGCGCCAGCAGCCCCGGGGGGGCCACGGTGTATGAGCAGTTCTTC.

This chain connects TRBV27 to TRBJ2-6; D unresolved. This CDR3 spans 15 amino acids. Germline-derived CDR1 and CDR2 are MNHEY and SMNVEV (reference sequence). Trimming took off 6 bases at V and 2 bases at J, with 11 bases between the two ends. In DNA form, the CDR3 reads TGTGCCAGCAGCCCCGGGCTACCTGGGGCCAACGTCCTGACTTTC. Its protein product is CASSPGLPGANVLTF.

This clonotype was seen at least ten times. The genes are TRBV12-3 or TRBV12-4 and TRBJ1-1, with D possibly matching TRBD1 (6 bases). Trimming took 6 bases from V and 6 from J, leaving 17 bases between them. The CDR3 consists of 14 residues. CDR3 bases: TGTGCCAGCAGGGGGGGCAGGGGAAGTTCTGAAGCTTTCTTT. Translation gives CASRGGRGSSEAFF.